Following are 3 T cell receptor beta chains from one sample sequenced in a study of CXCR3-negative and CXCR3-positive naive CD8 T cells. TRB cDNA libraries were made by UMI-labeled 5' RACE. TCRdb reprocessed the 5' RACE reads; each CDR3 protein has one entry and no DNA is given. The listing contains 100,000 to 150,000 distinct CDR3 sequences. Source material: naive CXCR3- CD8+ T cells from blood. This sample's subset: CD45RO-CCR7+CD27+CD95- naive CD8+ T cells lacking CXCR3 (TNR3-). The receptor set was obtained from a human donor in good health. Some clones in this sample may be carry-over from other donors' samples.

CDR3 sequence reads: CASSYGQGIYYEQYF. The V call is TRBV6-2 or TRBV6-3, the J call TRBJ2-7; TCRdb lists TRBD1, though no DNA is available to test this call. CDR3 length: 15 amino acids. Germline V gene data show CDR1 as MNHEY and CDR2 as SVGEGT.

The chain recombines TRBV29-1 with TRBJ1-2; as DNA is missing, the TRBD1 call by TCRdb cannot be tested. This CDR3 has 11 residues. The germline V gene has CDR1 SQVTM and CDR2 ANQGSEA. CDR3 amino acids: CSVVWGDGYTF.

The CDR3 loop is CASSMLGADTQYF. The chain couples TRBV19 to TRBJ2-3. Germline V gene data show CDR1 as LNHDA and CDR2 as SQIVND (reference sequence). The CDR3 sequence is 13 residues long.